Presented here are 17 T cell receptor beta chains from one specimen sequenced in a study of regulatory T cells in long-lasting Graves disease. This sample's time point: persistent/refractory GD, antithyroid drugs over 5 years with positive TRAb. From RNA extracted from PBMCs, the TCR library was made. For TCR beta, libraries came from iRepertoire HTBI primers and Arm-PCR of CDR3 regions. A single record per CDR3 protein comes from TCRdb applying MiXCR to the multiplex PCR reads. The sample contains around 460,000 distinct CDR3 sequences, about a fifth of which appear only once. The sample here was peripheral blood mononuclear cells (PBMCs), taken when the disease was refractory, from a patient treated with antithyroid drugs. The receptors here all came from a female donor with Graves disease.

Ten or more counts support this clonotype. The V call is TRBV7-6, the J call TRBJ2-7; D possibly uses TRBD1 or TRBD2 (5 bases each). The CDR3 consists of 12 residues. Germline CDR1 SGHVS, CDR2 FNYEAQ. The V gene lost 6 bases and the J gene lost 6 bases, with 12 bases spanning the gap. The CDR3: CASRGESSEQYF. The DNA for the CDR3 is TGTGCCAGCAGGGGGGAGAGCTCCGAGCAGTACTTC.

V is TRBV5-1 and J is TRBJ2-2, with 7 bases aligning to TRBD1. V shed 1 base and J 7 bases; nucleotides not matched to a gene: 7. Germline CDR1 reads SGHRS; CDR2 reads YFSETQ. CDR3 size: 15 residues. CDR3 bases: TGCGCCAGCAGCTTGCTACAGGGGATGAACGGGGAGCTGTTTTTT. It codes for CASSLLQGMNGELFF.

The chain joins TRBV20-1 to TRBJ2-3; the match to TRBD2 covers 9 bases. The germline V gene has CDR1 DFQATT and CDR2 SNEGSKA (reference sequence). The CDR3 has 14 amino acids. V lost 5 bases, J lost 0 bases, and 3 bases stayed unmatched. CDR3 DNA: TGCAGTGCTGACAGCGGGGGGAGCACAGATACGCAGTATTTT. It specifies CSADSGGSTDTQYF.

This clonotype occurred many times. The rearrangement links TRBV6-5 to TRBJ1-1; tentatively, D is TRBD1 (5 bases). CDR1 is MNHEY and CDR2 is SVGAGI in the germline V gene. Trimming cost V 2 bases and J 3 bases, with 19 bases left between them. The CDR3 has 17 residues. The CDR3 region is CASSYPTFSGKDTEAFF. The CDR3 region has the DNA TGTGCCAGCAGTTACCCAACCTTTTCAGGGAAGGACACTGAAGCTTTCTTT.

There are many counts of this clonotype. This chain links TRBV30 with TRBJ1-2; D unresolved. The CDR3 covers 12 residues. The ends were cut back, 0 bases at V and 4 bases at J, with 6 bases in the middle. Germline V gene sequence: CDR1 GTSNPN, CDR2 SVGIG (reference sequence). In nucleotides, the CDR3 is TGTGCCTGGAGTGTTTTACTCTATGGCTACACCTTC. Protein sequence: CAWSVLLYGYTF.

This clonotype was counted at least ten times. This rearrangement joins TRBV28 to TRBJ2-7; TRBD2 might be the D (6 bases). V was shortened by 8 bases and J by 0 bases, with 17 bases between the two germline ends. This CDR3 has 15 amino acids. Germline values: CDR1 MDHEN, CDR2 SYDVKM. CDR3 nucleotides: TGTGCCAGCCGTTCTTCACTGGAGGGCTCCTACGAGCAGTACTTC. It specifies CASRSSLEGSYEQYF. Based on the CDR3 plus reference TRBV28 and TRBJ2-7, the full variable domain is DVKVTQSSRYLVKRTGEKVFLECVQDMDHENMFWYRQDPGLGLRLIYFSYDVKMKEKGDIPEGYSVSREKKERFSLILESASTNQTSMYLCASRSSLEGSYEQYFGPGTRLTVT.

This chain connects TRBV4-1 to TRBJ2-7; weak D call: TRBD1 (5 bases). Between the trimmed V and J ends, which lost 0 bases and 4 bases, there was a span of 13 bases. From germline, CDR1 is MGHRA and CDR2 YSYEKL. CDR3 size: 15 residues. Here the CDR3 reads CASSQDRVGPYEQYF. The CDR3 DNA is TGCGCCAGCAGCCAAGACAGGGTAGGGCCTTACGAGCAGTACTTC.

This clonotype was seen more than once but under ten times. The chain links TRBV5-6 to TRBJ2-5, with D possibly being TRBD1 (6 bases). This CDR3 comprises 19 residues. Germline V lookup: CDR1 SGHDT, CDR2 YYEEEE. V was trimmed by 3 bases and J by 5 bases, leaving 29 bases between them. CDR3 in amino acids: CASSSQILTGHFRTETQYF. DNA of the CDR3: TGTGCCAGCAGCTCCCAAATCCTGACGGGACACTTTAGGACGGAGACCCAGTACTTC.

This chain links TRBV30 with TRBJ2-2, with 9 bases lining up with TRBD1. CDR3 length equals 13 residues. Germline V gene lookup returns CDR1 GTSNPN and CDR2 SVGIG (reference sequence). The CDR3 reads CAFWDRDTGELFF. The CDR3 nucleotides read TGTGCGTTTTGGGACAGGGACACCGGGGAGCTGTTTTTT.

There are a few counts of this clonotype. The chain is built from TRBV6-5 and TRBJ1-1; D gene uncertain. This CDR3 comprises 13 residues. Per the germline V gene, CDR1 is MNHEY and CDR2 is SVGAGI. V lost 2 bases, J lost 1 base, and 5 bases lay in between. As DNA, the CDR3 is TGTGCCAGCAGTTACCAATCGAACACTGAAGCTTTCTTT. This codes for CASSYQSNTEAFF.

At least ten counts were recorded for this clonotype. The genes are TRBV6-1 and TRBJ2-2; TRBD1 might be the D (5 bases). CDR1 and CDR2 (germline): MNHNS, SASEGT. This CDR3 contains 16 residues. V dropped 6 bases and J dropped 1 base, with 15 bases sitting between them. The CDR3 loop is CASSPWGGQNTGELFF. CDR3 sequence (DNA): TGTGCCAGCAGCCCATGGGGCGGCCAGAACACCGGGGAGCTGTTTTTT.

This clonotype was recorded at least ten times. The V gene is TRBV10-3, the J gene TRBJ2-5, with D unresolved. Germline V gene sequence: CDR1 ENHRY, CDR2 SYGVKD. The CDR3 is 16 amino acids. The V end lost 2 bases, the J end lost 1 base, and 14 bases lay between the germline ends. The CDR3 bases are TGTGCCATCAGTGAGGGGCCGGATTGGGCCCAAGAGACCCAGTACTTC. As protein: CAISEGPDWAQETQYF.

This clonotype has ten or more counts. This chain links TRBV28 with TRBJ2-7, with 11 positions matching TRBD2. Per the germline V gene, CDR1 is MDHEN and CDR2 is SYDVKM. V was pared by 7 bases and J by 2 bases, with 4 bases of the junction left unmatched. The CDR3 totals 14 residues. The CDR3 DNA is TGTGCCAGCAAGGGACTAGCGGACACCTACGAGCAGTACTTC. Translated: CASKGLADTYEQYF.

The rearrangement uses TRBV7-9 and TRBJ1-2; no definite D call. Germline assignment: CDR1 SEHNR and CDR2 FQNEAQ (reference sequence). Between the trimmed V and J ends, which lost 4 bases and 12 bases, there was a span of 21 bases. This CDR3 has 14 residues. The CDR3 here is CASSSSPWVGTNTF. In DNA, the CDR3 is TGTGCCAGCAGCTCCAGCCCGTGGGTAGGAACGAACACCTTC.

This clonotype came up many times. The genes are TRBV12-3 or TRBV12-4 and TRBJ1-6; unclear D gene. This CDR3 comprises 14 residues. V lost 2 bases, J lost 7 bases, and 9 bases lay in between. The CDR3: CASSLMAENSPLHF. The CDR3 bases are TGTGCCAGCAGTTTAATGGCAGAGAATTCACCCCTCCACTTT.

This clonotype was detected only a few times. This chain connects TRBV20-1 to TRBJ1-4, with no clear D. Germline-derived CDR1 and CDR2 are DFQATT and SNEGSKA (reference sequence). V lost 4 bases, J lost 8 bases, and 23 bases lay in between. The CDR3 consists of 16 residues. The CDR3 nucleotides read TGCAGTGCTAATACCTTGGGCGGGTACGTGGAGGAAAAACTGTTTTTT. As protein: CSANTLGGYVEEKLFF.

This clonotype was seen only once. Germline and junction disagree at one end, which may indicate a read error. V and J are TRBV11-3 and TRBJ2-2, with D possibly called TRBD1 or TRBD2 (6 bases each). The CDR3 runs to 15 residues. Germline V gene sequence: CDR1 SGHNT, CDR2 YENEEA. CDR3 amino acids: CASSLFPGATGELSF. CDR3 DNA: TGTGCCAGCAGCTTATTTCCGGGGGCTACCGGGGAGCTGTCTTTT.